A selection of T cell receptor beta chains follows, all from one sample in a study of T cells after yellow fever vaccination. TCRdb fed the 5' RACE reads into MiXCR, producing one record per CDR3 protein. The profile shows 160,000 or so distinct CDR3 sequences, more than 5.5% of them singletons. The sample consisted of CD4+ T cells sorted from PBMCs, taken about 5 days after the first yellow fever vaccination. Receptors originate from a young man who received the YFV17D yellow fever vaccine. The CDR3 runs from the conserved cysteine through the conserved F or W. Each record gives: J gene, V gene, D gene, clone size, CDR3 protein, CDR3 DNA. D genes are given only for firm matches. Size values are once, few and many counts, or a class for expanded clones, and some rows have none.

J: TRBJ2-5; V: TRBV5-1; D: TRBD2; size: many; CDR3: CASSSSTSGKETQYF; DNA: TGCGCCAGCAGCTCTTCGACTAGCGGGAAAGAGACCCAGTACTTC
J: TRBJ1-5; V: TRBV12-3/TRBV12-4; D: .; size: .; CDR3: CASRLEGGVPQHF; DNA: TGTGCCAGCAGACTCGAGGGGGGGGTGCCCCAGCATTTT
J: TRBJ1-2; V: TRBV3-1; D: TRBD1; size: many; CDR3: CASSLRPGQGSGYTF; DNA: TGTGCCAGCAGCCTACGACCGGGACAGGGCTCAGGCTACACCTTC
J: TRBJ1-2; V: TRBV20-1; D: .; size: many; CDR3: CSAPVQEALSGYTF; DNA: TGCAGTGCCCCAGTTCAGGAGGCTCTTTCTGGCTACACCTTC
J: TRBJ2-1; V: TRBV19; D: TRBD2; size: .; CDR3: CASSNFLAGNNEQFF; DNA: TGTGCCAGTAGTAATTTCCTAGCGGGGAACAATGAGCAGTTCTTC
J: TRBJ2-4; V: TRBV20-1; D: .; size: many; CDR3: CSGGGRGKNIQYF; DNA: TGCAGTGGTGGGGGGCGGGGCAAAAACATTCAGTACTTC
J: TRBJ2-3; V: TRBV6-5; D: .; size: many; CDR3: CASSYSGDFFTDTQYF; DNA: TGTGCCAGCAGTTACTCGGGGGACTTCTTCACAGATACGCAGTATTTT
J: TRBJ2-3; V: TRBV20-1; D: TRBD1; size: few; CDR3: CSARDARGPDTQYF; DNA: TGCAGTGCTAGAGATGCCAGGGGGCCAGATACGCAGTATTTT
J: TRBJ2-2; V: TRBV4-1; D: .; size: many; CDR3: CASSQDLGARRLASTGELFF; DNA: TGCGCCAGCAGCCAAGATTTGGGGGCGCGCAGGCTCGCGTCTACCGGGGAGCTGTTTTTT
J: TRBJ2-3; V: TRBV10-3; D: TRBD2; size: many; CDR3: CAIKDGGVDTQYF; DNA: TGTGCCATCAAGGACGGGGGGGTGGATACGCAGTATTTT
J: TRBJ1-4; V: TRBV20-1; D: TRBD1; size: many; CDR3: CSARLRGAVEKLFF; DNA: TGCAGTGCTAGACTCAGGGGGGCAGTTGAAAAACTGTTTTTT
J: TRBJ2-5; V: TRBV2; D: TRBD1; size: .; CDR3: CASRDLDRGRQETQYF; DNA: TGTGCCAGTAGAGACCTCGACAGGGGGCGCCAAGAGACCCAGTACTTC
J: TRBJ2-3; V: TRBV7-2; D: .; size: .; CDR3: CASSFQGGGATDTQYF; DNA: TGTGCCAGCAGTTTCCAGGGTGGAGGGGCCACAGATACGCAGTATTTT
J: TRBJ1-1; V: TRBV6-5; D: TRBD1; size: many; CDR3: CASSRGQAMNTEAFF; DNA: TGTGCCAGCAGCCGAGGACAGGCCATGAACACTGAAGCTTTCTTT
J: TRBJ2-3; V: TRBV4-2; D: TRBD2; size: .; CDR3: CASSQVGLGVSTDTQYF; DNA: TGTGCCAGCAGCCAAGTGGGACTAGGAGTGAGCACAGATACGCAGTATTTT
J: TRBJ2-1; V: TRBV29-1; D: TRBD2; size: .; CDR3: CSGASGVVEQFF; DNA: TGCAGCGGGGCTAGCGGGGTTGTTGAGCAGTTCTTC
J: TRBJ2-7; V: TRBV12-3/TRBV12-4; D: .; size: many; CDR3: CASSPGHLYEQYF; DNA: TGTGCCAGCAGTCCAGGACACCTCTACGAGCAGTACTTC
J: TRBJ2-1; V: TRBV7-7; D: .; size: many; CDR3: CASSLDGGDEQFF; DNA: TGTGCCAGCAGCTTAGATGGTGGGGATGAGCAGTTCTTC
J: TRBJ1-1; V: TRBV7-2; D: .; size: many; CDR3: CASRAWNTEAFF; DNA: TGTGCCAGCAGAGCCTGGAACACTGAAGCTTTCTTT
J: TRBJ2-1; V: TRBV7-2; D: TRBD2; size: many; CDR3: CASSLAGREQFF; DNA: TGTGCCAGCAGTTTAGCGGGGAGGGAGCAGTTCTTC
J: TRBJ2-1; V: TRBV5-1; D: .; size: many; CDR3: CASKNLKANEQFF; DNA: TGCGCCAGCAAAAATTTAAAGGCAAATGAGCAGTTCTTC
J: TRBJ2-3; V: TRBV7-2; D: TRBD2; size: .; CDR3: CASSLTAGGPTDTQYF; DNA: TGTGCCAGCAGCCTGACGGCGGGGGGGCCCACAGATACGCAGTATTTT
J: TRBJ2-3; V: TRBV2; D: .; size: few; CDR3: CASSPGHRGTDTQYF; DNA: TGTGCCAGCAGTCCGGGACACCGAGGCACAGATACGCAGTATTTT
J: TRBJ2-1; V: TRBV7-2; D: TRBD2; size: .; CDR3: CASSSSGGSYNEQFF; DNA: TGTGCCAGCAGCTCCTCCGGGGGGTCTTACAATGAGCAGTTCTTC
J: TRBJ1-2; V: TRBV11-2; D: .; size: few; CDR3: CASARDGANYGYTF; DNA: TGTGCCAGCGCCCGGGACGGAGCTAACTATGGCTACACCTTC
J: TRBJ2-3; V: TRBV6-2/TRBV6-3; D: .; size: many; CDR3: CASKWGTSTDTQYF; DNA: TGTGCCAGCAAATGGGGGACTAGCACAGATACGCAGTATTTT
J: TRBJ2-1; V: TRBV3-1; D: .; size: .; CDR3: CASSHIRGLYNEQFF; DNA: TGTGCCAGCAGCCACATCCGGGGGCTTTACAATGAGCAGTTCTTC
J: TRBJ1-1; V: TRBV19; D: .; size: .; CDR3: CASSAGRRTLATEAFF; DNA: TGTGCCAGTAGTGCAGGTAGACGGACGCTGGCCACTGAAGCTTTCTTT
J: TRBJ2-3; V: TRBV4-3; D: TRBD1; size: .; CDR3: CASSQRGQGTDTQYF; DNA: TGCGCCAGCAGCCAACGGGGACAGGGAACAGATACGCAGTATTTT
J: TRBJ2-4; V: TRBV28; D: .; size: many; CDR3: CASSLAVYSIQYF; DNA: TGTGCCAGCAGTTTGGCGGTTTATAGCATTCAGTACTTC
J: TRBJ2-7; V: TRBV12-3/TRBV12-4; D: .; size: many; CDR3: CASSIVEGPTTYEQYF; DNA: TGTGCCAGCAGTATCGTTGAGGGGCCCACAACCTACGAGCAGTACTTC
J: TRBJ2-2; V: TRBV7-3; D: TRBD2; size: many; CDR3: CASSTTSGGSGELFF; DNA: TGTGCCAGCAGCACGACTAGCGGGGGGTCCGGGGAGCTGTTTTTT
J: TRBJ2-2; V: TRBV18; D: .; size: many; CDR3: CASSPPGPFLGELFF; DNA: TGTGCCAGCTCACCACCGGGCCCGTTTCTGGGGGAGCTGTTTTTT
J: TRBJ2-3; V: TRBV12-3/TRBV12-4; D: .; size: few; CDR3: CASSSGYSGTDTQYF; DNA: TGTGCCAGCAGTTCAGGGTATTCTGGCACAGATACGCAGTATTTT
J: TRBJ2-1; V: TRBV29-1; D: TRBD2; size: many; CDR3: CSAAGVSYNEQFF; DNA: TGCAGCGCAGCGGGGGTTTCCTACAATGAGCAGTTCTTC
J: TRBJ2-5; V: TRBV7-7; D: .; size: many; CDR3: CASSLWGPETQYF; DNA: TGTGCCAGCAGCTTATGGGGGCCGGAGACCCAGTACTTC
J: TRBJ1-6; V: TRBV7-2; D: .; size: few; CDR3: CASSLRRAGSPLHF; DNA: TGTGCCAGCAGCTTACGCAGGGCGGGGTCACCCCTCCACTTT
J: TRBJ2-5; V: TRBV5-1; D: TRBD1; size: few; CDR3: CASSTDRAGETQYF; DNA: TGCGCCAGCAGCACGGACAGGGCGGGGGAGACCCAGTACTTC
J: TRBJ1-5; V: TRBV2; D: .; size: many; CDR3: CASTQNTGVGQPQHF; DNA: TGTGCCAGCACCCAAAACACCGGGGTGGGGCAGCCCCAGCATTTT
J: TRBJ2-3; V: TRBV7-2; D: TRBD2; size: many; CDR3: CASSSSGDTQYF; DNA: TGTGCCAGCAGCTCTAGCGGAGATACGCAGTATTTT
J: TRBJ2-1; V: TRBV19; D: .; size: .; CDR3: CASSIRLGLRYNEQFF; DNA: TGTGCCAGTAGTATAAGGTTGGGACTTCGCTACAATGAGCAGTTCTTC
J: TRBJ1-5; V: TRBV20-1; D: .; size: many; CDR3: CSANQPQHF; DNA: TGCAGTGCGAATCAGCCCCAGCATTTT
J: TRBJ1-6; V: TRBV7-3; D: .; size: few; CDR3: CASSPGGSNSPLHF; DNA: TGTGCCAGCAGCCCCGGGGGGAGCAATTCACCCCTCCACTTT
J: TRBJ2-1; V: TRBV7-2; D: TRBD2; size: many; CDR3: CASSPRLTSGGNNEQFF; DNA: TGTGCCAGCAGCCCCAGGCTCACTAGCGGGGGGAACAATGAGCAGTTCTTC
J: TRBJ2-7; V: TRBV12-3/TRBV12-4; D: .; size: many; CDR3: CASSLTSRYEQYF; DNA: TGTGCCAGCAGTTTAACTTCCCGCTACGAGCAGTACTTC
J: TRBJ1-6; V: TRBV4-1; D: TRBD1; size: few; CDR3: CASSRSDRGGTPLHF; DNA: TGCGCCAGCAGCCGATCGGACAGGGGGGGGACACCCCTCCACTTT
J: TRBJ2-3; V: TRBV27; D: .; size: many; CDR3: CASSSTPSTDTQYF; DNA: TGTGCCAGCAGTTCGACCCCGAGCACAGATACGCAGTATTTT
J: TRBJ1-5; V: TRBV12-5; D: .; size: many; CDR3: CASAISRGNQPQHF; DNA: TGTGCTAGTGCCATCTCCCGTGGCAATCAGCCCCAGCATTTT
J: TRBJ2-3; V: TRBV24-1; D: .; size: many; CDR3: CATSEVETDTQYF; DNA: TGTGCCACCAGTGAGGTAGAAACAGATACGCAGTATTTT
J: TRBJ2-4; V: TRBV6-2/TRBV6-3; D: .; size: many; CDR3: CASTQQAGGSQNIQYF; DNA: TGTGCCAGCACCCAGCAAGCCGGTGGGAGCCAAAACATTCAGTACTTC
J: TRBJ1-1; V: TRBV6-5; D: .; size: .; CDR3: CASSYGTTMNTEAFF; DNA: TGTGCCAGCAGTTACGGGACGACTATGAACACTGAAGCTTTCTTT
J: TRBJ1-1; V: TRBV15; D: TRBD1; size: many; CDR3: CATSRDRGGTMNTEAFF; DNA: TGTGCCACCAGCAGGGACAGGGGGGGAACCATGAACACTGAAGCTTTCTTT
J: TRBJ1-3; V: TRBV4-3; D: TRBD1; size: .; CDR3: CASSQDIGDRSGNTIYF; DNA: TGCGCCAGCAGCCAAGATATAGGGGACAGGAGTGGAAACACCATATATTTT
J: TRBJ2-2; V: TRBV7-9; D: .; size: few; CDR3: CASSLGRSTGELFF; DNA: TGTGCCAGCAGCTTAGGGCGTTCCACCGGGGAGCTGTTTTTT
J: TRBJ2-1; V: TRBV5-1; D: TRBD2; size: many; CDR3: CASTIAGGYNEQFF; DNA: TGCGCCAGCACTATAGCGGGGGGCTACAATGAGCAGTTCTTC
J: TRBJ1-2; V: TRBV20-1; D: TRBD1; size: few; CDR3: CSARNTGGEGYTF; DNA: TGCAGTGCTAGGAATACAGGGGGTGAAGGCTACACCTTC
J: TRBJ2-6; V: TRBV5-1; D: TRBD1; size: many; CDR3: CASSLVGQISGANVLTF; DNA: TGCGCCAGCAGCTTGGTGGGACAGATCTCTGGGGCCAACGTCCTGACTTTC
J: TRBJ2-5; V: TRBV6-2/TRBV6-3; D: .; size: many; CDR3: CASSQGRWGETQYF; DNA: TGTGCCAGCAGTCAGGGACGGTGGGGAGAGACCCAGTACTTC
J: TRBJ2-4; V: TRBV24-1; D: TRBD2; size: many; CDR3: CATSDPRRGGGNIQYF; DNA: TGTGCCACCAGTGATCCCCGGCGGGGGGGAGGAAACATTCAGTACTTC